The 32 T cell receptor beta chains below all came from one sample that was sequenced in a study of blood T cell repertoires in COVID-19. Assay used: immunoSEQ multiplex PCR; TCRdb lists only in-frame clones, some missing. The sample contains about 270,000 clones, around 82% of which appear only once. Material for sequencing was peripheral blood. The receptors shown here come from a young woman with acute or convalescent COVID-19.

J is TRBJ2-2 and V is TRBV27, with TRBD2 identical over 7 bases. J was trimmed by 5 bases and V by 5 bases; bases with no gene match: 17. The V gene's germline CDR1 is MNHEY and CDR2 SMNVEV (reference sequence). The CDR3 is 18 residues long. The chain's CDR3 is CASSPPSVGGGKTGELFF. In nucleotides, the CDR3 is TGTGCCAGCAGTCCCCCCTCGGTTGGGGGGGGTAAGACCGGGGAGCTGTTTTTT.

The chain couples TRBV30 to TRBJ1-3; D unresolved. Germline values: CDR1 GTSNPN, CDR2 SVGIG (reference sequence). V was clipped by 2 bases and J by 3 bases, with 8 bases between them. The CDR3 contains 13 residues. Here the CDR3 reads CAWSSSGGNTIYF. CDR3 in DNA: TGTGCCTGGAGTTCGTCGGGTGGAAACACCATATATTTT.

J is TRBJ2-1 and V is TRBV7-9, with 12 bases identical to TRBD2. V dropped 1 base and J dropped 8; count of bases not matched to a gene: 3. The CDR3 loop spans 15 amino acids. Per the germline V gene, CDR1 is SEHNR and CDR2 is FQNEAQ (reference sequence). The CDR3 DNA reads TGTGCCAGCAGCTTAGGACTAGCGGGAGAGTATGAGCAGTTCTTC. The encoded protein is CASSLGLAGEYEQFF.

This clone was detected only a few times. The V call is TRBV30, the J call TRBJ2-7; D gene unclear. CDR3 size: 12 residues. Trimming took off 0 bases at V and 3 bases at J, with 6 bases between the two ends. Germline CDR1 reads GTSNPN; CDR2 reads SVGIG (reference sequence). In DNA form, the CDR3 reads TGTGCCTGGAGTGTGGGCCGCTACGAGCAGTACTTC. Its translation is CAWSVGRYEQYF.

The rearrangement uses TRBV5-8 and TRBJ1-2; 7 positions match TRBD1. This CDR3 has 14 amino acids. With V trimmed by 1 base and J by 4 bases, 4 bases remained unmatched. Germline V gene data show CDR1 as SGHTS and CDR2 as YDEGEE. This chain's CDR3 is CASSLTGTAYGYTF. The CDR3 DNA reads TGTGCCAGCAGCTTGACCGGGACAGCCTATGGCTACACCTTC.

The chain joins TRBV6-5 to TRBJ1-2; D may be TRBD1 (5 bases). Germline CDR1 MNHEY, CDR2 SVGAGI. V lost 6 bases, J lost 8 bases, and 16 bases lay in between. The CDR3 covers 13 residues. CDR3: CASRTTGVWGYTF. The DNA of the CDR3 is TGTGCCAGCAGAACCACGGGGGTCTGGGGCTACACCTTC.

The chain recombines TRBV7-8 with TRBJ2-3, with 9 nucleotides matching TRBD2. CDR1 and CDR2 (germline): SGHVS, FQNEAQ. The CDR3 has 15 residues. V shed 5 bases, J shed 1 base, and the junction held 4 bases outside the gene matches. CDR3 nucleotides: TGTGCCAGCAGCCGGACTAGCGCGGGCACAGATACGCAGTATTTT. Translated, it gives CASSRTSAGTDTQYF.

This clone came up a few times. The chain employs TRBV20-1 and TRBJ2-1; no definite D call. CDR3 size: 11 residues. Germline CDR1 reads DFQATT; CDR2 reads SNEGSKA (reference sequence). Trimming removed 6 bases at V and 9 bases at J, with 12 bases between. The CDR3: CSAPGQLEQFF. As DNA, the CDR3 is TGCAGTGCCCCAGGCCAACTTGAGCAGTTCTTC.

The chain combines TRBV19 with TRBJ2-1; D is perhaps TRBD2 (6 bases). The CDR3 contains 16 residues. V lost 4 bases to trimming and J lost 5 bases, with 18 bases between them. Germline values: CDR1 LNHDA, CDR2 SQIVND (reference sequence). The CDR3 coding sequence is TGTGCCAGTAGTAGGTTTGGGGCAGGGACTGACAATGAGCAGTTCTTC. Amino acids: CASSRFGAGTDNEQFF.

This clone occurred once. The chain has TRBV11-2 and TRBJ2-7, with D perhaps matching TRBD2 (5 bases). V lost 10 bases, J lost 3 bases, and 19 bases lay in between. This CDR3 has 14 residues. Germline values: CDR1 SGHAT, CDR2 FQNNGV. CDR3 bases: TGTGCCACCCCCCGGCGGGCCCCTCACTACGAGCAGTACTTC. Its translation is CATPRRAPHYEQYF.

The V gene is TRBV4-1, the J gene TRBJ2-1, with TRBD1 identical over 9 bases. J was trimmed by 3 bases and V by 4 bases; bases with no gene match: 4. Germline CDR1 MGHRA, CDR2 YSYEKL. This CDR3 has 15 residues. For the CDR3, the DNA is TGCGCCAGCAGCCTAGACAGGGGGGTCTACAATGAGCAGTTCTTC. Amino acids: CASSLDRGVYNEQFF.

The chain has TRBV11-3 and TRBJ2-5, with TRBD2 matching 7 bases. The trim removed 5 bases at V and 2 bases at J, leaving 8 bases unmatched. The CDR3 has 15 residues. The germline CDR1 and CDR2 sequences are SGHNT and YENEEA. CDR3 region: CASSPSSGQQETQYF. CDR3 sequence (DNA): TGTGCCAGCAGCCCTTCTAGCGGTCAACAAGAGACCCAGTACTTC.

This chain joins TRBV9 and TRBJ2-7, with 8 bases that match TRBD2. Germline V gene lookup returns CDR1 SGDLS and CDR2 YYNGEE. The CDR3 consists of 16 residues. J was trimmed by 2 bases and V by 1 base; bases with no gene match: 8. The CDR3 loop reads CASSVSPTSGAYEQYF. For the CDR3, the DNA is TGTGCCAGCAGCGTATCCCCAACTAGCGGAGCCTACGAGCAGTACTTC.

This clone was seen more than once but under ten times. CDR3 sequence (DNA): TGTGCCAGCAGCGTTGGGACTAGCGGGAGTAGCTCCTACAATGAGCAGTTCTTC. It translates to CASSVGTSGSSSYNEQFF. V is TRBV9 and J is TRBJ2-1, with 14 bases lining up with TRBD2. The CDR3 totals 18 residues. Trimming removed 2 bases from V and 0 bases from J; junction bases left unmatched: 4. From germline, CDR1 is SGDLS and CDR2 YYNGEE.

J is TRBJ2-1 and V is TRBV11-2; 7 positions match TRBD1. The V and J ends lost 3 bases and 10 bases, in that order; junction bases with no gene match: 12. The CDR3 length is 15 residues. Per the germline V gene, CDR1 is SGHAT and CDR2 is FQNNGV. The CDR3 DNA is TGTGCCAGCAGCTTGCTAGGGGGCTTCGAGGGGGAGCAGTTCTTC. As protein: CASSLLGGFEGEQFF.

This clone has just one count. V usage is TRBV19 and J usage is TRBJ1-1, with TRBD1 identical over 8 bases. The V and J ends lost 7 bases and 1 base, in that order; junction bases with no gene match: 17. The CDR3 is made up of 18 amino acids. CDR1 is LNHDA and CDR2 is SQIVND in the germline V gene (reference sequence). In DNA form, the CDR3 reads TGTGCCAGTAACTCGGGACAGGAATACTTCCAATCGAACACTGAAGCTTTCTTT. Amino acids: CASNSGQEYFQSNTEAFF.

This chain connects TRBV6-2 or TRBV6-3 to TRBJ2-7; D call uncertain. V was trimmed by 5 bases and J by 2 bases, leaving 7 bases between them. The CDR3 contains 12 residues. CDR1 and CDR2 (germline): MNHEY, SVGEGT. The CDR3 protein is CASSLSAYEQYF. CDR3 sequence (DNA): TGTGCCAGCAGTCTATCCGCCTACGAGCAGTACTTC.

The chain has TRBV11-2 and TRBJ1-5; 10 bases are shared with TRBD1. V lost 4 bases to trimming and J lost 5 bases; unmatched junction nucleotides: 14. From germline, CDR1 is SGHAT and CDR2 FQNNGV. The CDR3 covers 18 residues. CDR3 sequence: CASSSRDRGTIIYQPQHF. The CDR3 DNA reads as TGTGCCAGCAGCTCCCGGGACAGGGGCACCATCATTTATCAGCCCCAGCATTTT. The full variable domain, completed using reference TRBV11-2 and TRBJ1-5, is EAGVAQSPRYKIIEKRQSVAFWCNPISGHATLYWYQQILGQGPKLLIQFQNNGVVDDSQLPKDRFSAERLKGVDSTLKIQPAKLEDSAVYLCASSSRDRGTIIYQPQHFGDGTRLSIL.

A remark on this clone: This same CDR3 is encoded by further DNA sequences in the sample. V usage is TRBV3-1 (or the pseudogene TRBV3-2) and J usage is TRBJ2-5; D gene uncertain. In germline, CDR1 is LGHDT, CDR2 YNNKEL (reference sequence). The CDR3 consists of 13 residues. Trimming removed 1 base from V and 4 bases from J, with 7 bases in between. The CDR3 is CASSQVGGETQYF. The DNA of the CDR3 is TGTGCCAGCAGCCAAGTTGGCGGAGAGACCCAGTACTTC.

V and J are TRBV9 and TRBJ2-3; 15 nucleotides agree with TRBD2. Germline loops: CDR1 SGDLS, CDR2 YYNGEE. The CDR3 has 16 amino acids. V was clipped by 3 bases and J by 5 bases; unmatched bases: 4. CDR3 sequence: CASSARTSGRVDTQYF. The DNA for the CDR3 is TGTGCCAGCAGCGCACGGACTAGCGGGAGGGTAGATACGCAGTATTTT.

The rearrangement joins TRBV6-2 or TRBV6-3 to TRBJ1-5; TRBD1 matches at 8 bases. CDR3 length: 18 residues. CDR1 MNHEY and CDR2 SVGEGT come from the germline V gene. V was clipped by 1 base and J by 7 bases; unmatched bases: 15. The CDR3 DNA follows: TGTGCCAGCAGTTACTTTCGACAGGGGATTCTACAGGAGCAGCCCCAGCATTTT. Translating it yields CASSYFRQGILQEQPQHF.

This rearrangement joins TRBV4-3 to TRBJ1-2; a possible D gene is TRBD1 (5 bases). The CDR3 loop spans 16 amino acids. Germline V gives CDR1 LGHNA, CDR2 YSLEER. Deletions cut 0 bases from V and 1 base from J, with 12 bases between. In nucleotides, the CDR3 is TGCGCCAGCAGCCAAGATAGGGGCGGGGTTAACTATGGCTACACCTTC. Translating it yields CASSQDRGGVNYGYTF.

This clone was counted only a few times. The chain carries TRBV7-2 and TRBJ2-3; TRBD1 agrees at 7 bases. The germline gives CDR1 SGHTA, CDR2 FQGNSA. V lost 5 bases to trimming and J lost 5 bases; unmatched junction nucleotides: 10. CDR3 length equals 15 residues. This CDR3 reads CASSRDSGTGDTQYF. The CDR3 coding sequence is TGTGCCAGCAGCCGGGACAGTGGGACGGGAGATACGCAGTATTTT.

The genes are TRBV3-1 (or the pseudogene TRBV3-2) and TRBJ2-7; D perhaps matches TRBD1 (6 bases). The V end lost 0 bases, the J end lost 7 bases, and 7 bases lay between the germline ends. Germline CDR1 and CDR2: LGHDT and YNNKEL (reference sequence). CDR3 length equals 12 residues. Here the CDR3 reads CASSQEGGEQYF. CDR3 in DNA: TGTGCCAGCAGCCAAGAAGGGGGAGAGCAGTACTTC.

The rearrangement joins TRBV5-1 to TRBJ2-1; the match to TRBD1 covers 9 bases. The trim removed 4 bases at V and 5 bases at J, leaving 13 bases unmatched. The CDR3 length is 17 residues. Germline V gene data show CDR1 as SGHRS and CDR2 as YFSETQ. The CDR3 DNA sequence: TGCGCCAGCAGCCCCCGCGTGGGGACAGGGAGGGACAATGAGCAGTTCTTC. Translating it yields CASSPRVGTGRDNEQFF.

This chain joins TRBV28 and TRBJ2-7, with a weak D call TRBD1 (6 bases). Per the germline V gene, CDR1 is MDHEN and CDR2 is SYDVKM. This CDR3 comprises 14 residues. Trimming stripped 2 bases from V and 4 bases from J, with 12 bases between. The CDR3 region has the DNA TGTGCCAGCAGTTTACCACGGACAGTTTACGAGCAGTACTTC. This gives the protein CASSLPRTVYEQYF. Using reference TRBV28 and TRBJ2-7 for the parts outside the CDR3, the full variable domain is DVKVTQSSRYLVKRTGEKVFLECVQDMDHENMFWYRQDPGLGLRLIYFSYDVKMKEKGDIPEGYSVSREKKERFSLILESASTNQTSMYLCASSLPRTVYEQYFGPGTRLTVT.

The gene calls are TRBV4-3 and TRBJ2-1; 10 nucleotides line up with TRBD2. There are 20 residues in the CDR3. The germline gives CDR1 LGHNA, CDR2 YSLEER. The J segment lost 8 bases and the V segment lost 0 bases, leaving 19 bases of the junction unmatched. The CDR3 spells CASSQDGAGGFASGSDEQFF. The DNA of the CDR3 is TGCGCCAGCAGCCAAGACGGTGCGGGGGGGTTTGCTAGCGGGAGTGATGAGCAGTTCTTC.

The sample holds a few counts of this clone. The chain recombines TRBV2 with TRBJ1-6, with D possibly matching TRBD1 (5 bases). Germline V gives CDR1 SNHLY, CDR2 FYNNEI. The V gene lost 7 bases and the J gene lost 7 bases, with 11 bases spanning the gap. The CDR3 loop spans 13 amino acids. Here the CDR3 DNA reads TGTGCCAGCACCGGGGGGAGAAATTCACCCCTCCACTTT. The encoded protein is CASTGGRNSPLHF.

This clone has only a few counts. The chain has TRBV7-9 and TRBJ2-2; D is possibly TRBD2 (6 bases). There are 16 residues in the CDR3. From germline, CDR1 is SEHNR and CDR2 FQNEAQ (reference sequence). Trimming pared 7 bases from V and 6 bases from J, leaving 21 bases between. In DNA form, the CDR3 reads TGTGCCAGCATCCAGCCGGTTGAGGGGAGGCCCGGGGAGCTGTTTTTT. The encoded protein is CASIQPVEGRPGELFF.

This clone was observed many times. The gene calls are TRBV29-1 and TRBJ2-2; 10 bases map to TRBD1. CDR1 and CDR2 (germline): SQVTM, ANQGSEA. The CDR3 is made up of 13 amino acids. J gave up 4 bases and V 4 bases, and 0 bases lay outside the gene matches. The CDR3 loop is CSVGQGATGELFF. The DNA for the CDR3 is TGCAGCGTTGGACAGGGGGCCACCGGGGAGCTGTTTTTT.

This rearrangement joins TRBV27 to TRBJ2-7; possibly TRBD1 for D (6 bases). The CDR3 runs to 19 residues. With 5 bases removed from V and 2 bases from J, the gap between germline ends came to 28 bases. Germline assignment: CDR1 MNHEY and CDR2 SMNVEV (reference sequence). The CDR3 is CASSISGGRDNQLTYEQYF. The CDR3 DNA reads TGTGCCAGCAGTATCTCAGGTGGACGGGACAACCAACTTACCTACGAGCAGTACTTC.

The chain employs TRBV13 and TRBJ2-1; D perhaps matches TRBD1 (5 bases). Per germline, CDR1 PRHDT and CDR2 FYEKMQ (reference sequence). V lost 5 bases and J 0 bases, leaving 11 bases between the germline ends. The CDR3 has 15 amino acids. The CDR3 DNA reads as TGTGCCAGCAGCCAGACAGAAAGCTCCTACAATGAGCAGTTCTTC. It translates to CASSQTESSYNEQFF.